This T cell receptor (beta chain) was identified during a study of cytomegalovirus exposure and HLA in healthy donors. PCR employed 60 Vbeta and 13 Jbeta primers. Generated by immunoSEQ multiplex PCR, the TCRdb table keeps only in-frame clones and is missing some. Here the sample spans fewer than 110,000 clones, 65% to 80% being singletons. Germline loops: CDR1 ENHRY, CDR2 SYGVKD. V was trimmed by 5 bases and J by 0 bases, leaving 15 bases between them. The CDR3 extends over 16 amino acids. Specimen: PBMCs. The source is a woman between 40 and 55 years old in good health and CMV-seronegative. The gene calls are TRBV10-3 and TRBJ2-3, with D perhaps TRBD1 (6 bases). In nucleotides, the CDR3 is TGTGCCATCAGTAATAGCAGGGGATTGAGCACAGATACGCAGTATTTT. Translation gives CAISNSRGLSTDTQYF.